This entry lists 27 T cell receptor beta chains sequenced from one sample in a study of vaccination and CD4 T cells after COVID-19. Treatment here: approximately 10-day PBMC culture with coronavirus spike peptide pools or control peptides (ViraFEST assay). No antigen has been assigned to these receptors. The Oncomine TCR Beta short-read assay generated sequence data from the DNA of cultured CD4+ T cells. TCRdb ran MiXCR on the PCR reads and lists one entry per CDR3 protein. The table records several thousand distinct CDR3 sequences, 50% to 70% of them present only once. The sequencing sample was made of CD4+ T cells from blood, cultured in vitro. These receptors came from a human donor who had recovered from COVID-19.

Here the CDR3 reads CASSLNTGVVYEQYF. In DNA form, the CDR3 reads TGTGCCAGCAGCTTAAATACGGGAGTGGTCTACGAGCAGTACTTC. The J gene is TRBJ2-7, the V gene TRBV7-9, with D tentatively TRBD2 (6 bases). The V gene's germline CDR1 is SEHNR and CDR2 FQNEAQ (reference sequence). This CDR3 contains 15 residues. V shed 2 bases and J shed 3 bases, with 14 bases lying between them.

The rearrangement uses TRBV30 and TRBJ2-7; perhaps TRBD1 as D (6 bases). Per germline, CDR1 GTSNPN and CDR2 SVGIG (reference sequence). V shed 1 base and J shed 5 bases, with 9 bases lying between them. The CDR3 runs to 12 residues. CDR3 protein: CAWSDRDDEQYF. CDR3 nucleotide sequence: TGTGCCTGGAGTGACAGGGATGACGAGCAGTACTTC.

This sequence joins TRBV10-3 and TRBJ1-1; D remains unclear. The CDR3 contains 12 residues. Per germline, CDR1 ENHRY and CDR2 SYGVKD. Trimming removed 2 bases at V and 1 base at J, with 2 bases between. This CDR3 is CAISEKNTEAFF. The CDR3 nucleotides read TGTGCCATCAGTGAGAAGAACACTGAAGCTTTCTTT.

The chain couples TRBV2 to TRBJ1-5; D gene uncertain. Trimming took 4 bases from V and 7 from J, leaving 14 bases between them. The CDR3 is 14 amino acids. Germline V CDR1 and CDR2: SNHLY, FYNNEI. CDR3 sequence (DNA): TGTGCCAGCAGTGGAAGTATCACGAGGCAGCCCCAGCATTTT. Protein: CASSGSITRQPQHF.

J is TRBJ1-1 and V is TRBV9; D is possibly TRBD1 (5 bases). CDR3 size: 15 residues. The germline V gene encodes CDR1 SGDLS and CDR2 YYNGEE. Trimming left V 0 bases short and J 1 base short, with 10 bases between. CDR3 residues: CASSVAGPPNTEAFF. For the CDR3, the DNA is TGTGCCAGCAGCGTAGCGGGACCGCCGAACACTGAAGCTTTCTTT.

The V and J genes are TRBV28 and TRBJ2-1; the D call may be TRBD1 or TRBD2 (5 bases each). From germline, CDR1 is MDHEN and CDR2 SYDVKM. This CDR3 has 15 residues. V gave up 5 bases and J gave up 2 bases, with 13 bases separating them. CDR3 coding DNA: TGTGCCAGCAGTACGGGGACGGAGACCTACAATGAGCAGTTCTTC. Residues: CASSTGTETYNEQFF.

The chain uses TRBV7-8 and TRBJ1-1; weak D call: TRBD1 (5 bases). The CDR3 totals 15 residues. Germline-derived CDR1 and CDR2 are SGHVS and FQNEAQ. Trimming cost V 5 bases and J 0 bases, with 13 bases left between them. CDR3 sequence (DNA): TGTGCCAGCAGCCGGAGACAGTCCATGAACACTGAAGCTTTCTTT. Translated, it gives CASSRRQSMNTEAFF.

This clonotype has just a few counts. This chain connects TRBV19 to TRBJ1-5, with unresolved D. V lost 6 bases to trimming and J lost 6 bases, with 18 bases between them. Germline assignment: CDR1 LNHDA and CDR2 SQIVND (reference sequence). The CDR3 runs to 15 residues. The CDR3 here is CASRLVASKGQPQHF. CDR3 DNA: TGTGCCAGTAGGTTGGTGGCCAGCAAGGGTCAGCCCCAGCATTTT. Supplemented by reference TRBV19 and TRBJ1-5, the full variable domain reads DGGITQSPKYLFRKEGQNVTLSCEQNLNHDAMYWYRQDPGQGLRLIYYSQIVNDFQKGDIAEGYSVSREKKESFPLTVTSAQKNPTAFYLCASRLVASKGQPQHFGDGTRLSIL.

By share of the sample, this clonotype is large. J is TRBJ1-1 and V is TRBV19, with D possibly being TRBD1 (5 bases). Germline-derived CDR1 and CDR2 are LNHDA and SQIVND (reference sequence). V lost 3 bases to trimming and J lost 0 bases, with 14 bases between them. This CDR3 is 16 amino acids long. The DNA for the CDR3 is TGTGCCAGTAGTATTCTAGACAGCGGGATGAACACTGAAGCTTTCTTT. Its translation is CASSILDSGMNTEAFF.

The rearrangement links TRBV5-6 to TRBJ2-5; no clear D. The germline CDR1 and CDR2 sequences are SGHDT and YYEEEE. The length of the CDR3 is 13 residues. Trimming left V 0 bases short and J 0 bases short, with 3 bases between. CDR3: CASSLAHQETQYF. Written as DNA, the CDR3 is TGTGCCAGCAGCTTGGCCCACCAAGAGACCCAGTACTTC.

The DNA for the CDR3 is TGTGCCAGCAGCTTAGTAGCAGGGTCAAATTCACCCCTCCACTTT. As protein: CASSLVAGSNSPLHF. J is TRBJ1-6 and V is TRBV7-2; a weak D match, TRBD1 (5 bases). The CDR3 has 15 amino acids. The germline CDR1 and CDR2 sequences are SGHTA and FQGNSA. V was cut by 1 base and J by 7 bases, with 11 bases left in between.

This clonotype appeared a few times. The V and J genes are TRBV6-5 and TRBJ1-1; D ambiguous. Per germline, CDR1 MNHEY and CDR2 SVGAGI. Trimming cost V 2 bases and J 6 bases, with 13 bases left between them. This CDR3 is 14 amino acids long. The DNA of the CDR3 is TGTGCCAGCAGTTACCTCGCCACGCAGTCTGAAGCTTTCTTT. Its translation is CASSYLATQSEAFF.

This chain links TRBV7-2 with TRBJ2-5; 9 nucleotides align to TRBD2. CDR1 SGHTA and CDR2 FQGNSA come from the germline V gene. The CDR3 is 16 residues long. Trimming cost V 3 bases and J 4 bases; bases outside gene matches: 9. This chain's CDR3 is CASSFSGGGRGETQYF. In nucleotides, the CDR3 is TGTGCCAGCAGCTTTAGCGGGGGAGGACGAGGAGAGACCCAGTACTTC.

This chain joins TRBV21-1 and TRBJ2-2. TRBV21-1 is shown as a pseudogene. There are 14 residues in the CDR3. CDR3 loop: CASSKAGSTGELFF. The CDR3 DNA reads as TGTGCCAGCAGCAAAGCAGGGTCCACCGGGGAGCTGTTTTTT.

V and J are TRBV24-1 and TRBJ2-7; maybe TRBD2 (5 bases). The CDR3 sequence is 13 residues long. V was clipped by 5 bases and J by 6 bases, with 13 bases between them. CDR1 is KGHDR, CDR2 SFDVKD, per germline. The CDR3 DNA reads TGTGCCACCAGTGCGGGGTTTGCGAGCGAGCAGTACTTC. It translates to CATSAGFASEQYF.

In its sample, this clonotype was seen a few times. The rearrangement uses TRBV20-1 and TRBJ2-2, with a weak D call TRBD1 (6 bases). Per the germline V gene, CDR1 is DFQATT and CDR2 is SNEGSKA (reference sequence). CDR3 length: 15 amino acids. V was pared by 0 bases and J by 6 bases, with 14 bases between. CDR3 region: CSARDFRGPAGELFF. The CDR3, as DNA: TGCAGTGCTAGAGATTTCAGGGGCCCAGCCGGGGAGCTGTTTTTT.

The chain recombines TRBV6-5 with TRBJ1-5; D uncertain. V was shortened by 4 bases and J by 3 bases, with 10 bases between the two germline ends. The CDR3 covers 14 residues. Germline CDR1 is MNHEY and CDR2 is SVGAGI. Here the CDR3 DNA reads TGTGCCAGCAGTTTAAAAGACGCCAATCAGCCCCAGCATTTT. The encoded protein is CASSLKDANQPQHF.

The chain recombines TRBV6-2 or TRBV6-3 with TRBJ1-2, with D tentatively TRBD1 (5 bases). This CDR3 region has 15 residues. Germline V lookup: CDR1 MNHEY, CDR2 SVGEGT. The ends were cut back, 5 bases at V and 4 bases at J, with 17 bases in the middle. The DNA of the CDR3 is TGTGCCAGCAGTCGACCGGGACCGGTTATCTATGGCTACACCTTC. Its protein product is CASSRPGPVIYGYTF.

This clonotype was observed a few times. The V gene is TRBV27, the J gene TRBJ2-1, with TRBD2 identical over 9 bases. Germline values: CDR1 MNHEY, CDR2 SMNVEV (reference sequence). CDR3 size: 16 residues. Germline trimming cut 6 bases from V and 4 bases from J; bases unmatched to any gene: 10. The CDR3 is CASRPIAGVAYNEQFF. The CDR3 DNA is TGTGCCAGCAGACCGATAGCGGGAGTGGCTTACAATGAGCAGTTCTTC.

This clonotype was observed a few times. The chain combines TRBV27 with TRBJ1-6; D unclear. Per the germline V gene, CDR1 is MNHEY and CDR2 is SMNVEV (reference sequence). The CDR3 spans 14 residues. V shed 2 bases and J shed 6 bases, with 8 bases lying between them. The CDR3 sequence: CASSLRAGNSPLHF. CDR3 DNA sequence: TGTGCCAGCAGTTTACGGGCGGGTAATTCACCCCTCCACTTT.

Written as DNA, the CDR3 is TGCGCCAGCAGTGACGGGACTAGATACACAGATACGCAGTATTTT. It codes for CASSDGTRYTDTQYF. The chain is built from TRBV10-2 and TRBJ2-3; 8 nucleotides align to TRBD2. The CDR3 totals 15 residues. The junction had 4 bases not matched to a gene; V was cut back by 3 bases and J by 2 bases. Germline V gene data show CDR1 as WSHSY and CDR2 as SAAADI.

This clonotype was observed a handful of times. The chain combines TRBV30 with TRBJ1-1, with D uncertain. The V gene's germline CDR1 is GTSNPN and CDR2 SVGIG (reference sequence). The V and J ends lost 2 bases and 0 bases respectively, with 10 bases between them. The CDR3 loop spans 14 amino acids. In DNA, the CDR3 is TGTGCCTGGAGTAATAAGGGCATGAACACTGAAGCTTTCTTT. Amino acid sequence: CAWSNKGMNTEAFF.

This sequence joins TRBV10-1 and TRBJ1-1; 11 bases are shared with TRBD1. V dropped 3 bases and J dropped 4; count of bases not matched to a gene: 4. Germline V gene sequence: CDR1 WNHNN, CDR2 SYGVQD (reference sequence). This CDR3 has 15 residues. The CDR3 protein is CASSDPGTGGTEAFF. The CDR3 DNA follows: TGCGCCAGCAGTGATCCCGGGACAGGGGGCACTGAAGCTTTCTTT.

This clonotype was found once. V usage is TRBV19 and J usage is TRBJ1-1; 8 bases align to TRBD1. Germline V gene lookup returns CDR1 LNHDA and CDR2 SQIVND (reference sequence). The CDR3 totals 12 residues. V dropped 5 bases and J dropped 7; count of bases not matched to a gene: 3. The CDR3 sequence: CASSDRGFEAFF. CDR3 in DNA: TGTGCCAGTAGTGACAGGGGATTTGAAGCTTTCTTT.

The chain links TRBV19 to TRBJ2-3, with D possibly TRBD2 on 6 matching bases. This CDR3 is built from 16 residues. Germline CDR1 reads LNHDA; CDR2 reads SQIVND (reference sequence). Trimming removed 2 bases from V and 3 bases from J, with 15 bases in between. The CDR3: CASSIRTGGGTDTQYF. The CDR3 DNA reads as TGTGCCAGTAGTATAAGAACAGGTGGGGGGACAGATACGCAGTATTTT.

In DNA form, the CDR3 reads TGTGCCAGCAGCTTTAGGGCGGGGGGGTCCCCAGATACGCAGTATTTT. This encodes CASSFRAGGSPDTQYF. The chain uses TRBV7-2 and TRBJ2-3; 9 bases fit TRBD2. CDR1 is SGHTA, CDR2 FQGNSA, per germline. The CDR3 contains 16 residues. Germline trimming cut 3 bases from V and 4 bases from J; bases unmatched to any gene: 8.

V and J are TRBV7-2 and TRBJ1-6, with 12 bases that match TRBD1. The junction had 15 bases not matched to a gene; V was cut back by 7 bases and J by 2 bases. Germline assignment: CDR1 SGHTA and CDR2 FQGNSA. This CDR3 has 20 amino acids. CDR3 sequence reads: CASTLTGTGGVLTYNSPLHF. The DNA for the CDR3 is TGTGCCAGCACCCTAACCGGGACAGGGGGCGTCTTAACCTATAATTCACCCCTCCACTTT. Full variable domain (remainder filled in from reference TRBV7-2 and TRBJ1-6): GAGVSQSPSNKVTEKGKDVELRCDPISGHTALYWYRQSLGQGLEFLIYFQGNSAPDKSGLPSDRFSAERTGGSVSTLTIQRTQQEDSAVYLCASTLTGTGGVLTYNSPLHFGNGTRLTVT.